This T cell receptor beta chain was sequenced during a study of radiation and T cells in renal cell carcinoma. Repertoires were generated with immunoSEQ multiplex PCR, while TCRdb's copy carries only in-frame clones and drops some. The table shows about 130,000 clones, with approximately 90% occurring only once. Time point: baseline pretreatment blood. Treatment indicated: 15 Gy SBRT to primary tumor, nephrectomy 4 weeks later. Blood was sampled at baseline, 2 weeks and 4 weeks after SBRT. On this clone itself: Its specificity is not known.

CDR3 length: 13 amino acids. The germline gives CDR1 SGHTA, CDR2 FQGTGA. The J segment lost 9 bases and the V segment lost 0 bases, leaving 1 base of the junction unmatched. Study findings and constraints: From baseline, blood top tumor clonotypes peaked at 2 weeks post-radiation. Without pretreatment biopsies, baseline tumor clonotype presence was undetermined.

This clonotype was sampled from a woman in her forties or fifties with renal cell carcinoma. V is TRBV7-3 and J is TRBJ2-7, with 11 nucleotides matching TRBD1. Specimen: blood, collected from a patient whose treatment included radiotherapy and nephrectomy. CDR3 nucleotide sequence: TGTGCCAGCAGCTTAACGGACAGGGGGCGGCAGTACTTC. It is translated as CASSLTDRGRQYF.